These 15 T cell receptor beta chains came from one sample sequenced in a study of blood T cell repertoires in COVID-19. Here immunoSEQ multiplex PCR was the method, and the copy in TCRdb shows in-frame clones only, minus some. The sample has 96,000 or so clones; 80% to 90% are singletons. Material: peripheral blood. These receptors all come from a human donor with COVID-19, enrolled during active disease. The donor label of this sample is uncertain.

About this clone itself: Within the sample, other DNA sequences also encode this same CDR3. V and J are TRBV12-3 or TRBV12-4 and TRBJ1-3; D unresolved. This CDR3 is 12 amino acids long. Deletions cut 5 bases from V and 2 bases from J, with 4 bases between. This CDR3 is CASSNTGNTIYF. CDR3 coding DNA: TGTGCCAGCAGTAACACTGGAAACACCATATATTTT.

The V and J genes are TRBV5-1 and TRBJ2-3, with D perhaps matching TRBD1 (5 bases). This CDR3 spans 15 amino acids. Germline CDR1 is SGHRS and CDR2 is YFSETQ. Trimming took 0 bases from V and 1 from J, leaving 9 bases between them. The CDR3 DNA follows: TGCGCCAGCAGCTTGGACAGGCCGGGCACAGATACGCAGTATTTT. Its translation: CASSLDRPGTDTQYF.

The V gene is TRBV2, the J gene TRBJ1-5; 7 bases line up with TRBD1. The CDR3 length is 16 residues. Germline values: CDR1 SNHLY, CDR2 FYNNEI. The V segment lost 6 bases and the J segment 1 base; nucleotides outside the gene matches: 9. The CDR3 DNA reads TGTGCCAGCAGCCTACAGGGGAGGTTAAGCAATCAGCCCCAGCATTTT. It codes for CASSLQGRLSNQPQHF.

The gene calls are TRBV6-2 or TRBV6-3 and TRBJ2-2; 7 bases agree with TRBD2. Germline CDR1 MNHEY, CDR2 SVGEGT. V was pared by 4 bases and J by 1 base, with 6 bases of the junction left unmatched. This CDR3 spans 16 amino acids. The CDR3 sequence: CASSSQQRGNTGELFF. CDR3 coding DNA: TGTGCCAGCAGTTCCCAACAGCGGGGGAACACCGGGGAGCTGTTTTTT.

V usage is TRBV5-1 and J usage is TRBJ2-5, with TRBD2 matching over 11 bases. The V and J ends lost 0 bases and 2 bases, in that order; junction bases with no gene match: 0. The CDR3 is 15 residues long. Per germline, CDR1 SGHRS and CDR2 YFSETQ. Here the CDR3 reads CASSLGLAGQETQYF. The DNA of the CDR3 is TGCGCCAGCAGCTTGGGACTAGCGGGGCAAGAGACCCAGTACTTC.

This chain connects TRBV29-1 to TRBJ2-3; a weak D match, TRBD2 (6 bases). The V gene lost 2 bases and the J gene lost 5 bases, with 8 bases spanning the gap. CDR3 size: 12 residues. From germline, CDR1 is SQVTM and CDR2 ANQGSEA. CDR3 nucleotide sequence: TGCAGCGTTGAAATGGGGGGAGATACGCAGTATTTT. Encoded protein: CSVEMGGDTQYF.

The chain has TRBV6-5 and TRBJ1-1; D remains ambiguous. CDR3 length: 11 amino acids. V was clipped by 8 bases and J by 0 bases, with 4 bases between them. Germline-derived CDR1 and CDR2 are MNHEY and SVGAGI. The CDR3 DNA reads as TGTGCCAGCCAGGTGAACACTGAAGCTTTCTTT. Translated: CASQVNTEAFF.

The chain joins TRBV5-5 to TRBJ1-5; D is undetermined. CDR3 length: 14 residues. V was pared by 2 bases and J by 1 base, with 7 bases between. Looked up from germline, CDR1 is SGHKS and CDR2 is YYEKEE (reference sequence). The CDR3 coding sequence is TGTGCCAGCAGCTTACAACCGAGCAATCAGCCCCAGCATTTT. Its protein product is CASSLQPSNQPQHF.

The chain carries TRBV2 and TRBJ1-5; TRBD1 matches at 9 bases. Trimming took 6 bases from V and 1 from J; bases not matched to a gene: 4. Germline CDR1 and CDR2: SNHLY and FYNNEI. This CDR3 region has 15 residues. CDR3 in amino acids: CASRTGQGSNQPQHF. The CDR3 DNA reads TGTGCCAGCAGGACGGGACAGGGCAGCAATCAGCCCCAGCATTTT.

This chain uses TRBV6-5 with TRBJ2-7; 7 positions match TRBD1. This CDR3 has 14 residues. With 7 bases clipped from V and 2 bases from J, the junction kept 8 bases outside the gene matches. From germline, CDR1 is MNHEY and CDR2 SVGAGI. In DNA form, the CDR3 reads TGTGCCAGCAAAGCAAGGACAGGAGCCTACGAGCAGTACTTC. As protein: CASKARTGAYEQYF.

The chain joins TRBV6-4 to TRBJ1-3; D gene unclear. V shed 2 bases and J shed 2 bases, with 4 bases lying between them. The germline CDR1 and CDR2 sequences are MRHNA and SNTAGT. This CDR3 contains 13 residues. CDR3: CASSDGPGNTIYF. CDR3 in DNA: TGTGCCAGCAGTGACGGCCCTGGAAACACCATATATTTT.

The chain joins TRBV9 to TRBJ2-4, with 7 positions matching TRBD1. The CDR3 is 16 amino acids. The junction had 9 bases not matched to a gene; V was cut back by 4 bases and J by 2 bases. Germline lookup yields CDR1 SGDLS and CDR2 YYNGEE. The CDR3 loop is CASSRIDRAPKNIQYF. The DNA of the CDR3 is TGTGCCAGCAGCCGAATTGACAGGGCACCCAAAAACATTCAGTACTTC.

The rearrangement links TRBV6-5 to TRBJ1-1; weak D call: TRBD1 (6 bases). The CDR3 runs to 13 residues. Between the trimmed V and J ends, which lost 11 bases and 0 bases, there was a span of 13 bases. Germline loops: CDR1 MNHEY, CDR2 SVGAGI. This CDR3 reads CAGGHQLNTEAFF. CDR3 nucleotides: TGTGCCGGGGGACACCAATTGAACACTGAAGCTTTCTTT.

V usage is TRBV5-4 and J usage is TRBJ1-2, with a tentative D call TRBD1 (6 bases). With 4 bases removed from V and 4 bases from J, the gap between germline ends came to 14 bases. CDR3 size: 14 residues. Germline V CDR1 and CDR2: SGHNT, YYREEE (reference sequence). The CDR3 DNA is TGTGCCAGCAGCGGGGGACATCGGGTCTATGGCTACACCTTC. This gives the protein CASSGGHRVYGYTF. The whole variable domain, remainder taken from reference TRBV5-4 and TRBJ1-2, is ETGVTQSPTHLIKTRGQQVTLRCSSQSGHNTVSWYQQALGQGPQFIFQYYREEENGRGNFPPRFSGLQFPNYSSELNVNALELDDSALYLCASSGGHRVYGYTFGSGTRLTVV.

This chain connects TRBV11-2 to TRBJ2-7; D may be TRBD2 (7 bases). The V gene lost 0 bases and the J gene lost 5 bases, with 14 bases spanning the gap. The germline gives CDR1 SGHAT, CDR2 FQNNGV. The CDR3 runs to 15 residues. This chain's CDR3 is CASSLDSRGTHEQYF. Here the CDR3 DNA reads TGTGCCAGCAGCTTAGATTCGCGGGGGACACACGAGCAGTACTTC.